The entry below describes one T cell receptor (beta chain). These data come from a study of immune characterization of retroperitoneal liposarcoma. This CDR3 is built from 15 residues. V was trimmed by 5 bases and J by 4 bases, leaving 17 bases between them. From germline, CDR1 is MNHEY and CDR2 SVGAGI. A single record per CDR3 protein comes from TCRdb applying MiXCR to the PCR reads. Of around 12,000 distinct CDR3 sequences in the sample, about 45% were seen once. The source material was tumor tissue. The V and J genes are TRBV6-5 and TRBJ1-2, with a weak D call TRBD1 (5 bases). This clonotype was obtained from a female donor with retroperitoneal liposarcoma. DNA for the CDR3: TGTGCCAGCAGTGAAGGGGCAGGCGGTGCCTATGGCTACACCTTC. This encodes CASSEGAGGAYGYTF.